These 5 T cell receptor beta chains were sequenced from one sample in a study of T cell responses to AZD1222 COVID-19 vaccine. The repertoire was sequenced with immunoSEQ multiplex PCR; TCRdb's copy has only in-frame clones and lacks some. The sample lists 60,000 to 80,000 clones; 70% to 90% were seen once. The sequences come from peripheral blood, collected on day 0 of AZD1222 vaccination. The receptors come from an adult in good health.

This clone has only one observation. The gene calls are TRBV2 and TRBJ1-3; D might be TRBD1 (6 bases). This CDR3 has 15 residues. Germline loops: CDR1 SNHLY, CDR2 FYNNEI. Trimming removed 5 bases at V and 0 bases at J, with 11 bases between. The CDR3 loop is CASSSGQNSGNTIYF. CDR3 sequence (DNA): TGTGCCAGCAGTTCCGGACAGAACTCTGGAAACACCATATATTTT. Looking up the rest from reference TRBV2 and TRBJ1-3 gives the full variable domain: EPEVTQTPSHQVTQMGQEVILRCVPISNHLYFYWYRQILGQKVEFLVSFYNNEISEKSEIFDDQFSVERPDGSNFTLKIRSTKLEDSAMYFCASSSGQNSGNTIYFGEGSWLTVV.

The V and J genes are TRBV10-2 and TRBJ2-3; no clear D. V was shortened by 4 bases and J by 0 bases, with 11 bases between the two germline ends. The CDR3 totals 15 residues. Germline V gene sequence: CDR1 WSHSY, CDR2 SAAADI. The CDR3 DNA reads TGCGCCAGCAGTGTGTCGGCAGAGAGCACAGATACGCAGTATTTT. The encoded protein is CASSVSAESTDTQYF.

This chain uses TRBV7-9 with TRBJ1-2; D gene unclear. The V end lost 5 bases, the J end lost 1 base, and 8 bases lay between the germline ends. This CDR3 spans 13 amino acids. Per the germline V gene, CDR1 is SEHNR and CDR2 is FQNEAQ (reference sequence). The CDR3 reads CASSAPNNYGYTF. The CDR3 DNA reads as TGTGCCAGCAGCGCTCCAAATAACTATGGCTACACCTTC.

This clone was seen just once. The chain recombines TRBV19 with TRBJ1-6; TRBD1 matches at 9 bases. The germline V gene encodes CDR1 LNHDA and CDR2 SQIVND (reference sequence). Trimming at V came to 6 bases and at J to 4 bases, leaving 10 bases not matched to a gene. The length of the CDR3 is 17 residues. Here the CDR3 reads CASRSLDRGNYNSPLHF. The CDR3 DNA is TGTGCCAGTAGGTCCCTGGACAGGGGAAATTATAATTCACCCCTCCACTTT. The complete variable domain, with remaining parts taken from reference TRBV19 and TRBJ1-6, reads DGGITQSPKYLFRKEGQNVTLSCEQNLNHDAMYWYRQDPGQGLRLIYYSQIVNDFQKGDIAEGYSVSREKKESFPLTVTSAQKNPTAFYLCASRSLDRGNYNSPLHFGNGTRLTVT.

The chain carries TRBV13 and TRBJ1-2, with a weak D call TRBD1 (6 bases). Germline values: CDR1 PRHDT, CDR2 FYEKMQ (reference sequence). V gave up 2 bases and J gave up 8 bases, with 9 bases separating them. The CDR3 contains 12 residues. CDR3 region: CASSLSRGGYTF. In DNA form, the CDR3 reads TGTGCCAGCAGCTTATCGAGGGGGGGCTACACCTTC.